This TCR beta chain was sequenced during a study of blood T cell repertoires in COVID-19. This CDR3 is 15 amino acids long. CDR1 SGHNT and CDR2 YYREEE come from the germline V gene (reference sequence). The ends lost 5 bases at V and 5 bases at J; junction bases unmatched: 10. Generated by immunoSEQ multiplex PCR, the TCRdb table keeps only in-frame clones and is missing some. In the table there are some 190,000 clones, roughly 82% of which are singletons. The sequenced sample consisted of peripheral blood. J is TRBJ2-5 and V is TRBV5-4; 9 nucleotides align to TRBD1. This receptor was obtained from a woman aged 60-70 years with COVID-19, enrolled during active disease. The CDR3 loop reads CASRPDRGVKETQYF. The CDR3, as DNA: TGTGCCAGCAGACCGGACAGGGGTGTAAAGGAGACCCAGTACTTC.